This T cell receptor (beta chain) was identified during a study of blood T cells in healthy people across ages (dated by TCRdb to about 2015). For context, the study as a whole: In model experiments, template switching captured about one uniquely barcoded TCR beta cDNA molecule for every two T cells. Age-related changes in TCR beta repertoire diversity were measured in the study by deep sequencing normalized with unique cDNA molecular identifiers. Four age groups were formed from the donors: young (average approximately 15 years), middle-aged (just under 40), aged (around 62) and long-lived (less than 85). To avoid experimental bias, donors of different ages were distributed randomly across sequencing lanes. For two donors (one aged 18 to 30 and one aged 80 or older), the study analyzed two additional independent replicas of 1 million unique cDNA reads from the same blood draw.

As for this clonotype: The clone's antigen remains unknown. No much larger clone is present one base from it, and per-base qualities are unavailable.

Overall results and qualifications from the work: Estimates of total diversity based on one million sequenced T cells were considered lower bounds and underestimates. The long-lived group showed more naive CD4+ T cells, fewer expanded clones and increased TCR diversity than the aged group, suggesting age selection. Donor CMV infection status was unknown, potentially confounding age-related changes in expanded clonotypes. As age increased, observed TCR beta diversity per million T cells dropped in a roughly linear way, and a significant reduction was already evident by age about 40. The percentage of naive T cells measured by flow cytometry correlated strongly with observed TCR beta diversity. Because profiling used bulk unsorted PBMCs, naive and antigen-experienced compartments could not be compared conclusively.

A distance of 7 bases separates the germline ends of V and J, which lose 3 bases and 2 bases respectively. From a lookup of the germline V gene (reference sequence), CDR1 and CDR2 are LNHDA and SQIVND. There are 13 amino acids in the CDR3, from cysteine to phenylalanine inclusive. Only the CDR3 portion is preserved as DNA: 39 bases, with reading frame beginning at the first base. Donors were 35 to 40 systemically healthy Caucasian individuals from Russia aged about 6 to 100 years. Each donor gave around 9.9 milliliters of peripheral blood, collected into EDTA-treated Vacutainer tubes. PBMCs were isolated by Ficoll-Paque density-gradient centrifugation, with at least 7 million obtained per sample. Total RNA was extracted from PBMCs with Trizol reagent, with at least 6 micrograms obtained per sample. The percentages of naive CD45RAhigh/CD27high T cells were determined by flow cytometry on a PBMC aliquot from every donor.

Libraries were built with 5' RACE. This sample was sequenced with an Illumina HiSeq 2500. The second PCR ran for roughly 6 to 11 cycles and used a J-beta primer mix along with a sample-barcoded 5' primer. Each TCR beta cDNA molecule received a unique molecular identifier from a template-switch 5' adaptor carrying 12 random nucleotides. At least 2.5 million CDR3-containing paired-end reads were obtained from each sample. All of the RNA was converted into first-strand cDNA using the Mint cDNA synthesis kit, with a TRBC-specific oligonucleotide serving as the primer. After uracil-DNA glycosylase treatment, a first 18-cycle PCR used universal primers M1SS and BC2_uni_R on all cDNA. Processing in the source paper ran as follows. For normalization, 1 million high-quality reads were randomly selected from each sample, with every read carrying a distinct molecular identifier. Reads with shared molecular identifiers were discarded instead of being binned into consensus sequences. CDR3 identification, clonotype clustering and error correction used MiTCR with a Q25 quality threshold and the strictest error-elimination algorithm. A nonparametric unseen species model with Euler transformation was used to estimate lower-bound total TCR beta diversity. TCRdb trimmed public reads at Q25 via fastp, called clones via MiXCR and kept in-frame beta chains. A single entry per CDR3 protein holds the most common genes and DNA from its merged rows. The V and J calls and clone size are TCRdb's, not the authors'. The sample table holds 650,000 to 900,000 distinct CDR3 sequences, of which around two thirds were seen once. The ten biggest clones cover 25% to 35% of the sample.

The sequence came from a man aged 25 to 40 in good health. The rearrangement joined TRBV19 to TRBJ2-5; the D gene identity is not certain. Sequenced sample: blood. The nucleotide sequence is given as TGTGCCAGTAGTATTAGCTTGCAAGAGACCCAGTACTTC. This gives the protein CASSISLQETQYF.